The T cell receptor (beta chain) under discussion was sequenced for a study of control samples from healthy donors and cancer patients (dated by TCRdb to the early 2020s). Notes on this clone: What antigen it recognizes has not been identified. Base qualities were left out, and no much larger clone turns up one base away. The same CDR3 also results from other DNA sequences found in this sample.

Library construction relied on the immunoSEQ multiplex PCR assay. The table was pulled from immuneACCESS by TCRdb, which kept in-frame rearrangements only. Such tables lose some clones; where checked, under half of the loss comes from unresolved V genes, and the rest has no known cause. Here the sample has 97,000 or so clones; around 92% occur a single time. The ten largest account for less than 2.5% of the sample. The CDR3 runs 14 amino acids, cysteine and phenylalanine included. Only CDR3 DNA remains: 42 bases, in frame from the first base. From a lookup of the germline V gene, CDR1 and CDR2 are ENHRY and SYGVKD. V is pared back by 3 bases and J by 7 bases, with 12 bases lying between the germline termini.

The chain was built from TRBV10-3 and TRBJ2-2; the D gene is perhaps TRBD2, on 5 matching bases. The sequence derives from a woman aged 18-29 years in good health. The specimen was blood. The DNA sequence follows: TGTGCCATCAGTGAATGGGAGCCTGGCGGGGAGCTGTTTTTT. Translated, it reads CAISEWEPGGELFF.